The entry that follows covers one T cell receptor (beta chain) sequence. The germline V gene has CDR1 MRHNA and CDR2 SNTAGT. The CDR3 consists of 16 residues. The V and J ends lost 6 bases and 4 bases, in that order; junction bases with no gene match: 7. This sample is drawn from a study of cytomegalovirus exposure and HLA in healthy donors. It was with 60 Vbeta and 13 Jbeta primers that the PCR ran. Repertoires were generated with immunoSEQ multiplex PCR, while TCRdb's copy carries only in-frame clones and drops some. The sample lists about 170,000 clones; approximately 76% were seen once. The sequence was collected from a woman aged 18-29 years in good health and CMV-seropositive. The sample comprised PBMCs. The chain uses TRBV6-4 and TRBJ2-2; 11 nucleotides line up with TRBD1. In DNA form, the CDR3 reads TGTGCCAGCAGCGACGGGACAGGGGGGTTCACCGGGGAGCTGTTTTTT. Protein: CASSDGTGGFTGELFF.